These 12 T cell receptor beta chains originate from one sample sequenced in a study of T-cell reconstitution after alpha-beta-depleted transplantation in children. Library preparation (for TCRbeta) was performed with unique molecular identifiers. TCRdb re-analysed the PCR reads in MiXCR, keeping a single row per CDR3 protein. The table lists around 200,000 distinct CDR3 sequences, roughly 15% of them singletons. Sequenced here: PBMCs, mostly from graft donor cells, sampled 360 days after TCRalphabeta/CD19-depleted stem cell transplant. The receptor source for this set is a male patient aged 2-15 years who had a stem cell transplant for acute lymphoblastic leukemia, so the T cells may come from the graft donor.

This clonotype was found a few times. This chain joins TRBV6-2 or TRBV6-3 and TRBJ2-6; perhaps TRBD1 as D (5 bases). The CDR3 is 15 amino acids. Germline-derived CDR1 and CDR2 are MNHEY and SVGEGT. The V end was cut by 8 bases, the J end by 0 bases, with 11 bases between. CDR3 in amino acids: CASGASHSGANVLTF. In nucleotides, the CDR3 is TGTGCCAGCGGGGCCTCCCACTCTGGGGCCAACGTCCTGACTTTC.

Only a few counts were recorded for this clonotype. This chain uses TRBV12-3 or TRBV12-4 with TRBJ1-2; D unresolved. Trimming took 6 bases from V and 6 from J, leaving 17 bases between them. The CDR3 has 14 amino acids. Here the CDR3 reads CASRATGREHGYTF. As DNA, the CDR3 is TGTGCCAGCAGAGCAACCGGGAGAGAACATGGCTACACCTTC.

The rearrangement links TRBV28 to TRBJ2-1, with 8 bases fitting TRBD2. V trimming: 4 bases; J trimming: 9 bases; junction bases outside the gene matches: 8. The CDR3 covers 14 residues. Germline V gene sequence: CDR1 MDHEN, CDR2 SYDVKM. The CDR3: CASSSGSGRAEQFF. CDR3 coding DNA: TGTGCCAGCAGTTCCGGAAGCGGGAGAGCTGAGCAGTTCTTC.

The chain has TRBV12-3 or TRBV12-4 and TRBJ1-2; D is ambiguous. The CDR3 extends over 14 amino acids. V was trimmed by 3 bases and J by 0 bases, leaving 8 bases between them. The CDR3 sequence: CASSFRRANYGYTF. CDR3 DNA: TGTGCCAGCAGTTTCCGGCGAGCTAACTATGGCTACACCTTC.

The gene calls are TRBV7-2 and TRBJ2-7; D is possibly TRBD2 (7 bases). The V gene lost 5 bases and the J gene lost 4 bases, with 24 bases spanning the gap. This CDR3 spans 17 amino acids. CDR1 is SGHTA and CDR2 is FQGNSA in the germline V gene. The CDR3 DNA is TGTGCCAGCAGCCGCCCCGCGGGGAGGGGGACTGAGTACGAGCAGTACTTC. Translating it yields CASSRPAGRGTEYEQYF.

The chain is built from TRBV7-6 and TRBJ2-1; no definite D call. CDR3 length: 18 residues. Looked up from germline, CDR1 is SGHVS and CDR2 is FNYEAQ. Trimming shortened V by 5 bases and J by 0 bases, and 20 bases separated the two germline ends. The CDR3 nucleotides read TGTGCCAGCAGCCCATCGGTTTTCCTCCTGGTCTCCTACAATGAGCAGTTCTTC. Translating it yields CASSPSVFLLVSYNEQFF.

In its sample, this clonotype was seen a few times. CDR3 nucleotides: TGTGCCAGCAGCTCCGGGGACAGGGAGGCGGACACCATATATTTT. It yields the protein CASSSGDREADTIYF. The rearrangement joins TRBV7-8 to TRBJ1-3; the match to TRBD1 covers 9 bases. This CDR3 has 15 amino acids. Trimming at V came to 4 bases and at J to 8 bases, leaving 9 bases not matched to a gene. Germline V lookup: CDR1 SGHVS, CDR2 FQNEAQ.

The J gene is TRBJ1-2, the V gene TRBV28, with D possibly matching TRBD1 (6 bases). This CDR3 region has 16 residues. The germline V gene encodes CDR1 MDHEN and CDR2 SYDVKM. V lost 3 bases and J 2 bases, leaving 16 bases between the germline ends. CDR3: CASSLIGIGQNYGYTF. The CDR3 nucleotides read TGTGCCAGCAGTTTGATTGGGATAGGACAGAACTATGGCTACACCTTC.

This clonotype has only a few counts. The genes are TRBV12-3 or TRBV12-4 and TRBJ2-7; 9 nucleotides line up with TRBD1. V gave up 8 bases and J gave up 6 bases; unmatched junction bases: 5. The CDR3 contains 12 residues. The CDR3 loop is CASGPGQGEQYF. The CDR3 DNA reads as TGTGCCAGCGGTCCGGGACAGGGCGAGCAGTACTTC.

The CDR3 region is CASSFHGSETQYF. CDR3 nucleotide sequence: TGCGCCAGCAGCTTTCACGGAAGTGAGACCCAGTACTTC. This rearrangement joins TRBV5-1 to TRBJ2-5, with D uncertain. CDR1 and CDR2 (germline): SGHRS, YFSETQ. V was pared by 2 bases and J by 5 bases, with 10 bases between. The CDR3 runs 13 residues.

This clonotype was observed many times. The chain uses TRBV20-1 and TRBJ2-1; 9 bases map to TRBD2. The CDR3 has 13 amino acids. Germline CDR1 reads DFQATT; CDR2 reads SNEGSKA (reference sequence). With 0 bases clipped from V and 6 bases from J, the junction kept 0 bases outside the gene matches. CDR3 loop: CSARERGGNEQFF. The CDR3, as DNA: TGCAGTGCTAGAGAGCGGGGGGGCAATGAGCAGTTCTTC.

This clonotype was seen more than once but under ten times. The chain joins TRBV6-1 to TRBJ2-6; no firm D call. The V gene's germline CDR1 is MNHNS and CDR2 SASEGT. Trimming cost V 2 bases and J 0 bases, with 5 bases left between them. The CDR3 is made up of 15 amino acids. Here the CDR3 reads CASSERFSGANVLTF. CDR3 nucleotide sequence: TGTGCCAGCAGTGAACGGTTCTCTGGGGCCAACGTCCTGACTTTC.